Shown below are 16 T cell receptor beta chains from a single sample sequenced in a study of T-cell reconstitution after alpha-beta-depleted transplantation in children (TCRdb year 2016). Library preparation was by PCR. TCRdb lists the instrument as Illumina HiSeq 2500. TCR library preparation used molecular barcoding, with unique molecular identifiers applied to normalize quantification of the TCRbeta repertoire. The public reads were run again by TCRdb, first through fastp at Q25 and then through MiXCR, and only productive beta chains were kept. Here each entry gathers all rows of one CDR3 protein and keeps the most common genes and DNA. This sample is represented by hundreds of thousands of distinct CDR3 sequences; under 30% of them were singletons. Of the sample, 12% to 15% is held by the ten largest clones. The sample's treatment or condition label is to be understood as: allogeneic hematopoietic cell transplantation with graft depleted of TCRalphabeta T cells and CD19 B cells.

Here the sequenced sample was PBMCs, mostly from graft donor cells, taken 360 days after TCRalphabeta/CD19-depleted stem cell transplant. The receptor set was obtained from a boy in the first two years of life who had a stem cell transplant for acute myeloid leukemia, so the T cells may come from the graft donor.

This clonotype was found a few times. The chain has TRBV3-1 and TRBJ2-7; D may be TRBD1 (6 bases). CDR3 size: 16 residues. CDR1 LGHDT and CDR2 YNNKEL come from the germline V gene (reference sequence). The V gene lost 3 bases and the J gene lost 7 bases, with 22 bases spanning the gap. CDR3 protein: CASSQGRDRLPREQYF. Written as DNA, the CDR3 is TGTGCCAGCAGCCAGGGACGAGACAGGTTACCTAGGGAGCAGTACTTC.

This clonotype has just a few counts. The chain has TRBV7-8 and TRBJ2-3; D remains ambiguous. This CDR3 has 13 amino acids. Trimming pared 5 bases from V and 5 bases from J, leaving 11 bases between. Germline V lookup: CDR1 SGHVS, CDR2 FQNEAQ. The CDR3 loop is CASSRLVGDTQYF. In nucleotides, the CDR3 is TGTGCCAGCAGCCGTCTAGTAGGAGATACGCAGTATTTT. Full variable domain (missing parts from reference TRBV7-8 and TRBJ2-3): GAGVSQSPRYKVAKRGQDVALRCDPISGHVSLFWYQQALGQGPEFLTYFQNEAQLDKSGLPSDRFFAERPEGSVSTLKIQRTQQEDSAVYLCASSRLVGDTQYFGPGTRLTVL.

This clonotype has ten or more counts. The chain joins TRBV29-1 to TRBJ2-5; 7 bases are a match to TRBD1. With 8 bases clipped from V and 4 bases from J, the junction kept 7 bases outside the gene matches. The CDR3 loop spans 12 amino acids. Looked up from germline, CDR1 is SQVTM and CDR2 is ANQGSEA. The CDR3 spells CSLRQGSETQYF. In nucleotides, the CDR3 is TGCAGCCTTCGACAGGGATCAGAGACCCAGTACTTC.

This clonotype has more than one count but fewer than ten. The V call is TRBV20-1, the J call TRBJ2-5, with D perhaps matching TRBD1 or TRBD2 (6 bases each). Germline V gene sequence: CDR1 DFQATT, CDR2 SNEGSKA (reference sequence). The CDR3 is 15 amino acids. The ends were cut back, 6 bases at V and 5 bases at J, with 22 bases in the middle. CDR3 in amino acids: CSAALPPGAGETQYF. The CDR3, as DNA: TGCAGTGCCGCTCTCCCCCCGGGGGCGGGGGAGACCCAGTACTTC.

The chain carries TRBV12-3 or TRBV12-4 and TRBJ2-3, with 8 bases aligning to TRBD2. This CDR3 comprises 17 residues. V lost 2 bases and J lost 4; bases outside the gene matches: 11. This chain's CDR3 is CASSLPGLAVGPDTQYF. The DNA for the CDR3 is TGTGCCAGCAGTTTACCAGGACTAGCTGTAGGACCAGATACGCAGTATTTT.

This clonotype occurred a few times. V is TRBV12-5 and J is TRBJ2-5; weak D call: TRBD1 (5 bases). Germline V gene lookup returns CDR1 LGHNT and CDR2 FRNRAP. V lost 0 bases and J 3 bases, leaving 5 bases between the germline ends. The CDR3 spans 13 residues. This CDR3 reads CASGLVGEETQYF. CDR3 coding DNA: TGTGCTAGTGGTTTGGTAGGGGAAGAGACCCAGTACTTC.

Ten or more counts support this clonotype. The chain employs TRBV7-6 and TRBJ1-1, with TRBD1 as a possible D gene (6 bases). Germline assignment: CDR1 SGHVS and CDR2 FNYEAQ. V dropped 1 base and J dropped 1 base, with 13 bases sitting between them. The length of the CDR3 is 16 residues. CDR3 residues: CASSLGGLLWNTEAFF. The DNA of the CDR3 is TGTGCCAGCAGCTTAGGGGGGCTACTATGGAACACTGAAGCTTTCTTT.

The rearrangement joins TRBV15 to TRBJ2-4; D is unclear. Per the germline V gene, CDR1 is LNHNV and CDR2 is YYDKDF (reference sequence). V lost 1 base, J lost 0 bases, and 7 bases lay in between. The CDR3 extends over 15 amino acids. CDR3 in amino acids: CATSRGSRAKNIQYF. The DNA for the CDR3 is TGTGCCACCAGCAGAGGCTCCCGAGCCAAAAACATTCAGTACTTC.

This clonotype was detected ten times or more. The chain combines TRBV7-2 with TRBJ2-7, with 12 positions matching TRBD2. The CDR3 spans 17 residues. The trim removed 5 bases at V and 4 bases at J, leaving 12 bases unmatched. The germline V gene has CDR1 SGHTA and CDR2 FQGNSA. The CDR3 DNA reads as TGTGCCAGCAGCCTACGGACTAGCGGGGTCCCTTATTACGAGCAGTACTTC. Translated, it gives CASSLRTSGVPYYEQYF.

The chain couples TRBV29-1 to TRBJ2-3; D is uncertain. This CDR3 spans 16 amino acids. Germline assignment: CDR1 SQVTM and CDR2 ANQGSEA. Trimming shortened V by 1 base and J by 1 base, and 15 bases separated the two germline ends. CDR3 sequence (DNA): TGCAGCGTTGAAGGCACAGTGTCCCACGGCACAGATACGCAGTATTTT. It specifies CSVEGTVSHGTDTQYF.

The V gene is TRBV7-9, the J gene TRBJ2-3; D is perhaps TRBD2 (6 bases). The V end lost 4 bases, the J end lost 2 bases, and 16 bases lay between the germline ends. The V gene's germline CDR1 is SEHNR and CDR2 FQNEAQ (reference sequence). This CDR3 is built from 16 residues. CDR3 in amino acids: CASSSLSRELTDTQYF. The CDR3 region has the DNA TGTGCCAGCAGCTCCTTATCACGGGAGCTCACAGATACGCAGTATTTT.

V gene TRBV6-5 combines with J gene TRBJ2-5, with D unresolved. Trimming stripped 2 bases from V and 2 bases from J, with 6 bases between. Germline V CDR1 and CDR2: MNHEY, SVGAGI. The CDR3 length is 13 residues. The CDR3 DNA follows: TGTGCCAGCAGTTACGATAGGCAAGAGACCCAGTACTTC. Its protein product is CASSYDRQETQYF.

The sample holds a few counts of this clonotype. The rearrangement joins TRBV6-5 to TRBJ1-1; TRBD1 aligns across 7 bases. J was trimmed by 5 bases and V by 4 bases; bases with no gene match: 22. The length of the CDR3 is 19 residues. The germline CDR1 and CDR2 sequences are MNHEY and SVGAGI. CDR3 in DNA: TGTGCCAGCAGTTCCCCATCGATCCTCTCCGACAGGGTGGAAACTGAAGCTTTCTTT. Protein sequence: CASSSPSILSDRVETEAFF.

This clonotype appeared once. The chain joins TRBV7-9 to TRBJ1-3; no clear D. In germline, CDR1 is SEHNR, CDR2 FQNEAQ (reference sequence). The V end was cut by 5 bases, the J end by 1 base, with 9 bases between. The CDR3 is 14 amino acids. CDR3 loop: CASSRGSSGNTIYF. The CDR3 nucleotides read TGTGCCAGCAGCCGGGGTTCGTCTGGAAACACCATATATTTT. The variable domain in full, completed from reference TRBV7-9 and TRBJ1-3, reads DTGVSQNPRHKITKRGQNVTFRCDPISEHNRLYWYRQTLGQGPEFLTYFQNEAQLEKSRLLSDRFSAERPKGSFSTLEIQRTEQGDSAMYLCASSRGSSGNTIYFGEGSWLTVV.

This clonotype occurred a few times. This sequence joins TRBV12-3 or TRBV12-4 and TRBJ2-3; no clear D gene. The CDR3 covers 11 residues. V gave up 7 bases and J gave up 6 bases, with 8 bases separating them. CDR3 nucleotide sequence: TGTGCCAGCAAAAAAACGGATACGCAGTATTTT. This sequence encodes CASKKTDTQYF.

This clonotype turned up a few times. The rearrangement uses TRBV7-6 and TRBJ2-3; D call uncertain. Deletions cut 2 bases from V and 2 bases from J, with 8 bases between. Germline V gene lookup returns CDR1 SGHVS and CDR2 FNYEAQ. This CDR3 has 14 amino acids. In DNA, the CDR3 is TGTGCCAGCAGCTTATGGTCCCCCACAGATACGCAGTATTTT. As protein: CASSLWSPTDTQYF.